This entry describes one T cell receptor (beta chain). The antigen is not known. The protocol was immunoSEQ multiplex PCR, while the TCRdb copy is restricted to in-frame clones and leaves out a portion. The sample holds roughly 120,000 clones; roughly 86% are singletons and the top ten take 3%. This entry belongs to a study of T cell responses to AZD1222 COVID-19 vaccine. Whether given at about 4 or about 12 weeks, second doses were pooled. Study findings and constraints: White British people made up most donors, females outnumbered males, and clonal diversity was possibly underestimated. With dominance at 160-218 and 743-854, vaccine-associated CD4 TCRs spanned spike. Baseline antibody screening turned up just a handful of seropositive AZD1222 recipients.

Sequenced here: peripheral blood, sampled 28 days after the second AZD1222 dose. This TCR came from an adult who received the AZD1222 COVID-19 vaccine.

The CDR3 loop reads CASTRGGRQAVSPLHF. CDR3 coding DNA: TGTGCCAGCACGAGGGGGGGGCGACAGGCCGTTTCACCCCTCCACTTT. V is TRBV9 and J is TRBJ1-6; D might be TRBD1 (6 bases). Deletions cut 6 bases from V and 9 bases from J, with 22 bases between. The CDR3 loop spans 16 amino acids. CDR1 SGDLS and CDR2 YYNGEE come from the germline V gene.